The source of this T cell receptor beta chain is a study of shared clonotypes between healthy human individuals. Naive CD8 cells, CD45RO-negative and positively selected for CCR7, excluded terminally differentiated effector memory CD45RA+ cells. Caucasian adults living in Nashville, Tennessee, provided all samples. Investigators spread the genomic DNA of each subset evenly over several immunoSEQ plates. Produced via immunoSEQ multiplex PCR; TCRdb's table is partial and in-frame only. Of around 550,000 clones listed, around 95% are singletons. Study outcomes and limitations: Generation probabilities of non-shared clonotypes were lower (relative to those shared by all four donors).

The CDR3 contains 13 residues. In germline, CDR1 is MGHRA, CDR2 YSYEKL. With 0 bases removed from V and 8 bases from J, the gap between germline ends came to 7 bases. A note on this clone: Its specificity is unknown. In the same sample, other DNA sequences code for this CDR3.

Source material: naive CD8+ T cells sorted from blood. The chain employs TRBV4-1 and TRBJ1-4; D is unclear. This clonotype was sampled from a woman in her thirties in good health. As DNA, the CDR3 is TGCGCCAGCAGCCAAGATCTAGAAGAAAAACTGTTTTTT. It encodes CASSQDLEEKLFF.